The following is a TCR beta chain sequence with its context. V shed 1 base and J 0 bases; nucleotides not matched to a gene: 4. This CDR3 spans 16 amino acids. Germline assignment: CDR1 MGHRA and CDR2 YSYEKL. The data derive from a study of PD-L1 blockade in urothelial cancer. Measured with immunoSEQ multiplex PCR; TCRdb has only the in-frame clones, and not every one. Found here are 50,000 or so clones, over 75% of them singletons; the top ten hold under 5%. The chain has TRBV4-1 and TRBJ2-3, with 7 positions matching TRBD1. This TCR was sampled from a man in his sixties or seventies with urothelial cancer. Sequencing used PBMCs, obtained around atezolizumab (anti-PD-L1) treatment. As DNA, the CDR3 is TGCGCCAGCAGCCAAGGACAGGGCTCTAGCACAGATACGCAGTATTTT. It encodes CASSQGQGSSTDTQYF.